This T cell receptor (beta chain) was obtained from a study of a mutant IDH1 vaccine in newly diagnosed glioma. Time point given: week 47, end of study. Vaccination used 300 ug of mutant IDH1 20-mer peptide per dose, with topical imiquimod. Assay used: immunoSEQ multiplex PCR; TCRdb lists only in-frame clones, some missing. The table shows approximately 37,000 clones, with approximately 86% occurring only once. As regards this clone: Its antigen remains unknown.

This CDR3 contains 12 residues. V lost 3 bases and J lost 9; bases outside the gene matches: 4. Germline CDR1 KGHSH, CDR2 LQKENI. This sequence originates from a man between 18 and 35 years old with glioma. Some clones in this sample may be carry-over from other donors' samples. The specimen comprised PBMCs, sampled from a glioma patient whose treatment included an IDH1 peptide vaccine. The chain carries TRBV18 and TRBJ1-1, with 7 positions matching TRBD1. The CDR3 coding sequence is TGTGCCAGCTCACCCGACAGGGAAAAAGCTTTCTTT. Its protein product is CASSPDREKAFF.